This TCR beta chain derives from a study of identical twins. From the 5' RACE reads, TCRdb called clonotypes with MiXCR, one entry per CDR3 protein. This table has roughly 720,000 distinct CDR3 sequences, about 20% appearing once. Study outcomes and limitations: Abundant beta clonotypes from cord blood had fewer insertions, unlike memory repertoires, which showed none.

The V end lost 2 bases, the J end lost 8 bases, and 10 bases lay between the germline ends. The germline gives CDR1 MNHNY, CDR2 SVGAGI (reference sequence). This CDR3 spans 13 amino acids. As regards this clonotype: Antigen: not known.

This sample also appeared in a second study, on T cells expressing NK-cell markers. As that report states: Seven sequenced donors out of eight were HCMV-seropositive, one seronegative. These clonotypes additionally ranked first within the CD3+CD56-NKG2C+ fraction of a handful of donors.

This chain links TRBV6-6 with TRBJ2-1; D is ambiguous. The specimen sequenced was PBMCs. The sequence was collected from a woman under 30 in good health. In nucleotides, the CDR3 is TGTGCCAGCAGTTACAGGGTCGGTGATGAGCAGTTCTTC. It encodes CASSYRVGDEQFF.